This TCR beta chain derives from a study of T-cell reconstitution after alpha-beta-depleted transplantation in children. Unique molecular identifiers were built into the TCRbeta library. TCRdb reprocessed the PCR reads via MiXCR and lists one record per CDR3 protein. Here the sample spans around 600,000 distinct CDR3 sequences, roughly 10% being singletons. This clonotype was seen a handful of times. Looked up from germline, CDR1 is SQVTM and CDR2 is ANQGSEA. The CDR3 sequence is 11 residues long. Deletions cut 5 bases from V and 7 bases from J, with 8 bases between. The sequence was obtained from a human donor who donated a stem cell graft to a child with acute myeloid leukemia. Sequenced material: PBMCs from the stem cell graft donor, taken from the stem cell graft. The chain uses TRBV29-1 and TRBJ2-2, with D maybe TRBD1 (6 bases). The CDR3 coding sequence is TGCAGCGTTTACAGGGTCGGGGAGCTGTTTTTT. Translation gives CSVYRVGELFF.